This T cell receptor beta chain was sequenced during a study of blood T cells in healthy people across ages. Findings of the study overall: Diversity was higher, and naive CD4+ cells more numerous, in long-lived donors than in aged donors.

This CDR3 is built from 13 residues. Germline loops: CDR1 SGHTA, CDR2 FQGNSA. Points on this clonotype: No antigen is known for it. A junction end diverges from the germline sequence, so it may reflect a read error.

It was with a sample-barcoded 5' primer and a J-beta primer mix that a second PCR of about 6 to 12 cycles was run. MiXCR, applied by TCRdb to the 5' RACE reads, yields one record per CDR3 protein. The table records hundreds of thousands of distinct CDR3 sequences, roughly 44% of them present only once. Specimen: blood. This chain links TRBV7-2 with TRBJ2-1; 8 bases line up with TRBD2. This clonotype was sampled from a man aged 55 to 69 in good health. DNA of the CDR3: TGTGCCAGCAACTTAGGGACTAGATATGAGCAGTTCTTC. It is translated as CASNLGTRYEQFF.